A single sample is the source of the 30 T cell receptor beta chains below, sequenced in a study of technical replicates of blood from a few donors. Assay: immunoSEQ multiplex PCR; the TCRdb copy retains only in-frame clones and omits some. This table has under 85,000 clones, roughly 97% appearing once. Sequenced material: T cells isolated from PBMCs. The receptors originated from a human donor in good health.

In its sample, this clone was seen once. At one boundary the junction diverges from the germline segment, which might be a read error. The chain combines TRBV11-2 with TRBJ1-2; TRBD1 agrees at 7 bases. Germline values: CDR1 SGHAT, CDR2 FQNNGV. This CDR3 comprises 11 residues. The chain's CDR3 is CASSLDRVIVF. As DNA, the CDR3 is TGTGCCAGCAGCCTAGACAGGGTAATTGTCTTC.

There are a few counts of this clone. Other nucleotide sequences in the sample specify the same CDR3. J is TRBJ2-6 and V is TRBV14; TRBD1 might be the D (6 bases). Trimming cost V 4 bases and J 4 bases, with 11 bases left between them. CDR1 and CDR2 from the germline V gene are SGHDN and FVKESK. The CDR3 has 15 residues. The CDR3 DNA follows: TGTGCCAGCAGCCTACAGGGACCCGGGGCCAACGTCCTGACTTTC. Translated, it gives CASSLQGPGANVLTF.

The chain has TRBV13 and TRBJ2-7; 8 positions agree with TRBD1. Germline CDR1 and CDR2: PRHDT and FYEKMQ (reference sequence). The V gene end was trimmed by 5 bases and the J gene end by 2 bases; junction bases not matched to a gene: 5. The CDR3 has 14 amino acids. As DNA, the CDR3 is TGTGCCAGCAGCCACCCGGGACAGGCCTACGAGCAGTACTTC. It yields the protein CASSHPGQAYEQYF.

The chain couples TRBV2 to TRBJ2-5; 8 bases are shared with TRBD1. With V trimmed by 5 bases and J by 5 bases, 4 bases remained unmatched. CDR3 size: 13 residues. Germline assignment: CDR1 SNHLY and CDR2 FYNNEI. The CDR3 is CASSLGQEETQYF. In DNA form, the CDR3 reads TGTGCCAGCAGTTTGGGACAGGAGGAGACCCAGTACTTC.

This clone appeared a single time. V usage is TRBV7-9 and J usage is TRBJ1-1, with a possible D match to TRBD1 (6 bases). Germline V CDR1 and CDR2: SEHNR, FQNEAQ (reference sequence). The CDR3 runs 14 residues. V lost 5 bases to trimming and J lost 2 bases, with 12 bases between them. The CDR3 sequence: CASSTQGGNTEAFF. DNA of the CDR3: TGTGCCAGCAGCACACAGGGTGGAAACACTGAAGCTTTCTTT.

The chain employs TRBV2 and TRBJ2-5, with D unclear. V shed 2 bases and J shed 3 bases, with 13 bases lying between them. This CDR3 is built from 15 residues. Germline loops: CDR1 SNHLY, CDR2 FYNNEI. The CDR3 is CASSEYGAYEETQYF. CDR3 DNA: TGTGCCAGCAGTGAATACGGAGCGTACGAAGAGACCCAGTACTTC.

J is TRBJ2-7 and V is TRBV28; 8 bases line up with TRBD2. The CDR3 spans 15 residues. V dropped 2 bases and J dropped 5; count of bases not matched to a gene: 8. Germline values: CDR1 MDHEN, CDR2 SYDVKM. The CDR3 DNA follows: TGTGCCAGCAGTTTAGTTGGACTAGCCGACAACGAGCAGTACTTC. Translating it yields CASSLVGLADNEQYF.

The CDR3 protein is CATSDRGRPYNEQFF. The CDR3 DNA sequence: TGTGCCACCAGCGATCGAGGGAGGCCCTACAATGAGCAGTTCTTC. The V call is TRBV15, the J call TRBJ2-1, with D maybe TRBD2 (6 bases). The V end was cut by 5 bases, the J end by 2 bases, with 13 bases between. CDR1 LNHNV and CDR2 YYDKDF come from the germline V gene (reference sequence). This CDR3 is 15 amino acids long. The full variable domain, in which reference TRBV15 and TRBJ2-1 provide the parts outside the CDR3, is DAMVIQNPRYQVTQFGKPVTLSCSQTLNHNVMYWYQQKSSQAPKLLFHYYDKDFNNEADTPDNFQSRRPNTSFCFLDIRSPGLGDTAMYLCATSDRGRPYNEQFFGPGTRLTVL.

The rearrangement joins TRBV2 to TRBJ2-1; 12 nucleotides align to TRBD1. V was pared by 6 bases and J by 9 bases, with 3 bases of the junction left unmatched. This CDR3 has 13 amino acids. Germline lookup yields CDR1 SNHLY and CDR2 FYNNEI. The CDR3 DNA reads TGTGCCAGCAGGGGACAGGGGGCAGGTGAGCAGTTCTTC. As protein: CASRGQGAGEQFF.

The table lists this clone with a count of one. The CDR3 reads CASSLNPDRVNTIYF. In nucleotides, the CDR3 is TGTGCCAGCAGCTTAAATCCGGACAGGGTAAACACCATATATTTT. The chain couples TRBV7-8 to TRBJ1-3, with 8 positions matching TRBD1. From germline, CDR1 is SGHVS and CDR2 FQNEAQ. This CDR3 spans 15 amino acids. The junction had 6 bases not matched to a gene; V was cut back by 2 bases and J by 6 bases. The whole variable domain, filled in from reference TRBV7-8 and TRBJ1-3, reads GAGVSQSPRYKVAKRGQDVALRCDPISGHVSLFWYQQALGQGPEFLTYFQNEAQLDKSGLPSDRFFAERPEGSVSTLKIQRTQQEDSAVYLCASSLNPDRVNTIYFGEGSWLTVV.

The chain has TRBV5-6 and TRBJ2-7, with 7 bases matching TRBD1. CDR3 length: 16 amino acids. The V gene's germline CDR1 is SGHDT and CDR2 YYEEEE. V lost 6 bases to trimming and J lost 0 bases; unmatched junction nucleotides: 12. CDR3 protein: CASTSEGGWSSYEQYF. The CDR3 DNA follows: TGTGCCAGCACATCAGAAGGGGGCTGGAGCTCCTACGAGCAGTACTTC.

This chain joins TRBV19 and TRBJ1-4; 7 nucleotides line up with TRBD1. CDR3 length: 16 residues. V lost 5 bases, J lost 4 bases, and 10 bases stayed unmatched. Germline loops: CDR1 LNHDA, CDR2 SQIVND (reference sequence). DNA of the CDR3: TGTGCCAGTAGTTCAAAGCCCGGGACAGTTAATGAAAAACTGTTTTTT. It codes for CASSSKPGTVNEKLFF.

This chain joins TRBV2 and TRBJ2-1, with D possibly TRBD2 on 5 matching bases. In germline, CDR1 is SNHLY, CDR2 FYNNEI. V was pared by 1 base and J by 5 bases, with 15 bases between. This CDR3 spans 16 amino acids. The CDR3 here is CASSEEEGLVHNEQFF. The CDR3 nucleotides read TGTGCCAGCAGTGAAGAAGAGGGCTTGGTTCACAATGAGCAGTTCTTC.

The chain combines TRBV6-1 with TRBJ1-2; D ambiguous. The V gene's germline CDR1 is MNHNS and CDR2 SASEGT. The CDR3 loop spans 14 amino acids. Trimming pared 2 bases from V and 1 base from J, leaving 8 bases between. The CDR3 region is CASSELAVNYGYTF. The CDR3, as DNA: TGTGCCAGCAGTGAACTTGCGGTTAACTATGGCTACACCTTC.

V is TRBV5-1 and J is TRBJ2-1, with a weak D call TRBD2 (5 bases). Trimming left V 1 base short and J 0 bases short, with 11 bases between. This CDR3 has 16 residues. CDR1 and CDR2 from the germline V gene are SGHRS and YFSETQ. The CDR3 DNA follows: TGCGCCAGCAGCTTGACTTCGGGGAGCTCCTACAATGAGCAGTTCTTC. Translated, it gives CASSLTSGSSYNEQFF.

In this sample, this clone turned up once. The chain joins TRBV5-4 to TRBJ2-1; no reliable D call. The CDR3 extends over 13 amino acids. V shed 1 base and J shed 6 bases, with 8 bases lying between them. Germline assignment: CDR1 SGHNT and CDR2 YYREEE (reference sequence). This CDR3 reads CASSLKAGNEQFF. The CDR3 region has the DNA TGTGCCAGCAGCTTGAAAGCAGGCAATGAGCAGTTCTTC.

V is TRBV6-1 and J is TRBJ2-1; TRBD2 aligns across 9 bases. J lost 3 bases, V lost 6 bases, and 3 bases had no gene match. This CDR3 contains 14 residues. Looked up from germline, CDR1 is MNHNS and CDR2 is SASEGT. For the CDR3, the DNA is TGTGCCAGCAGGGGCGGGGGGGGCTACAATGAGCAGTTCTTC. Translated: CASRGGGGYNEQFF.

The chain employs TRBV7-9 and TRBJ1-1, with 7 bases lining up with TRBD1. The trim removed 5 bases at V and 6 bases at J, leaving 3 bases unmatched. Germline V gives CDR1 SEHNR, CDR2 FQNEAQ (reference sequence). The length of the CDR3 is 12 residues. The CDR3 nucleotides are TGTGCCAGCAGCGAGACAGGGTCTGAAGCTTTCTTT. It specifies CASSETGSEAFF.

This sequence joins TRBV28 and TRBJ2-1, with 12 bases that match TRBD2. J was trimmed by 7 bases and V by 3 bases; bases with no gene match: 7. The CDR3 totals 16 residues. Germline V gene lookup returns CDR1 MDHEN and CDR2 SYDVKM. This CDR3 is CASSLTTSGRYNEQFF. CDR3 DNA: TGTGCCAGCAGTTTGACCACTAGCGGGAGGTATAATGAGCAGTTCTTC.

This chain links TRBV19 with TRBJ2-2; no clear D. The CDR3 runs to 13 residues. Between the trimmed V and J ends, which lost 3 bases and 5 bases, there was a span of 7 bases. The germline CDR1 and CDR2 sequences are LNHDA and SQIVND (reference sequence). As DNA, the CDR3 is TGTGCCAGTAGTATTTACATGACCGGGGAGCTGTTTTTT. As protein: CASSIYMTGELFF.

The chain recombines TRBV27 with TRBJ1-1; a weak D match, TRBD1 (5 bases). CDR3 length equals 18 residues. Trimming shortened V by 8 bases and J by 3 bases, and 28 bases separated the two germline ends. The germline V gene encodes CDR1 MNHEY and CDR2 SMNVEV (reference sequence). CDR3 nucleotide sequence: TGTGCCAGCCACACCCTTGGGGGGGAGGATTCGTTTGACACTGAAGCTTTCTTT. It codes for CASHTLGGEDSFDTEAFF.

The V and J genes are TRBV27 and TRBJ2-7, with 9 bases aligning to TRBD2. The germline V gene has CDR1 MNHEY and CDR2 SMNVEV (reference sequence). CDR3 length equals 16 residues. The V and J ends lost 7 bases and 6 bases, in that order; junction bases with no gene match: 16. Here the CDR3 reads CASTSFRSGSLSEQYF. The CDR3 region has the DNA TGTGCCAGCACCAGTTTTCGTAGCGGGAGCTTATCCGAGCAGTACTTC.

This clone is a singleton in its sample. V is TRBV5-4 and J is TRBJ2-2; D possibly corresponds to TRBD2 (6 bases). From germline, CDR1 is SGHNT and CDR2 YYREEE (reference sequence). The CDR3 length is 13 residues. V was pared by 1 base and J by 6 bases, with 7 bases between. In DNA, the CDR3 is TGTGCCAGCAGCTTGACGGGGGCCGGGGAGCTGTTTTTT. This codes for CASSLTGAGELFF. Combining the CDR3 with reference TRBV5-4 and TRBJ2-2 gives the whole variable domain ETGVTQSPTHLIKTRGQQVTLRCSSQSGHNTVSWYQQALGQGPQFIFQYYREEENGRGNFPPRFSGLQFPNYSSELNVNALELDDSALYLCASSLTGAGELFFGEGSRLTVL.

DNA of the CDR3: TGTGCCAGCAATACACCGATCTCTGGAAACACCATATATTTT. Its protein product is CASNTPISGNTIYF. The chain recombines TRBV28 with TRBJ1-3, with unresolved D. This CDR3 spans 14 amino acids. The V and J ends lost 7 bases and 0 bases respectively, with 10 bases between them. Per germline, CDR1 MDHEN and CDR2 SYDVKM. Full variable domain (outside the CDR3, taken from reference TRBV28 and TRBJ1-3): DVKVTQSSRYLVKRTGEKVFLECVQDMDHENMFWYRQDPGLGLRLIYFSYDVKMKEKGDIPEGYSVSREKKERFSLILESASTNQTSMYLCASNTPISGNTIYFGEGSWLTVV.

The count of this clone is one. The chain recombines TRBV11-2 with TRBJ2-5, with 10 bases aligning to TRBD2. In germline, CDR1 is SGHAT, CDR2 FQNNGV. Losses at the gene ends were 4 bases for V and 4 bases for J; bases not matched to a gene: 6. The CDR3 spans 15 residues. Here the CDR3 DNA reads TGTGCCAGCAGCTCTCTAGCGGGGGCCAGAGAGACCCAGTACTTC. Protein sequence: CASSSLAGARETQYF.

This clone has just one count. The V and J genes are TRBV5-4 and TRBJ2-2; 7 positions agree with TRBD1. This CDR3 is 16 amino acids long. V was pared by 3 bases and J by 0 bases, with 5 bases of the junction left unmatched. The germline V gene has CDR1 SGHNT and CDR2 YYREEE (reference sequence). CDR3 DNA: TGTGCCAGCAGCTACGGACAGGACGCGAACACCGGGGAGCTGTTTTTT. Translated: CASSYGQDANTGELFF.

The chain recombines TRBV5-4 with TRBJ2-7, with D perhaps TRBD1 (6 bases). The V gene lost 1 base and the J gene lost 3 bases, with 8 bases spanning the gap. Germline V lookup: CDR1 SGHNT, CDR2 YYREEE (reference sequence). This CDR3 is built from 13 residues. The CDR3: CASSLIQGYEQYF. CDR3 DNA: TGTGCCAGCAGCTTGATACAGGGCTACGAGCAGTACTTC.

CDR3 amino acids: CSVSGHPSSYEQYF. The CDR3 DNA sequence: TGCAGCGTTTCAGGGCACCCGAGCTCCTACGAGCAGTACTTC. This rearrangement joins TRBV29-1 to TRBJ2-7, with D perhaps TRBD1 (5 bases). Trimming took off 5 bases at V and 0 bases at J, with 14 bases between the two ends. This CDR3 is 14 amino acids long. CDR1 is SQVTM, CDR2 ANQGSEA, per germline.

The CDR3 sequence: CASSYRTDGYTF. The DNA of the CDR3 is TGTGCCAGCAGTTATCGGACAGATGGCTACACCTTC. The chain is built from TRBV6-6 and TRBJ1-2; D perhaps matches TRBD1 (6 bases). This CDR3 has 12 amino acids. The V end was cut by 3 bases, the J end by 6 bases, with 8 bases between. Germline V gives CDR1 MNHNY, CDR2 SVGAGI (reference sequence).

The chain combines TRBV9 with TRBJ2-3; no definite D call. The CDR3 extends over 16 amino acids. Germline V gene lookup returns CDR1 SGDLS and CDR2 YYNGEE. Trimming removed 4 bases from V and 2 bases from J, with 17 bases in between. The CDR3 reads CASSTRKGDFTDTQYF. The CDR3, as DNA: TGTGCCAGCAGCACAAGAAAAGGAGACTTCACAGATACGCAGTATTTT.